This T cell receptor (beta chain) was documented in a study of shared clonotypes between healthy human individuals (dated by TCRdb to between 2020 and 2021). About the study as a whole: The cohort included a few men and a couple of women between 18 and 49 years of age. For each donor, CD4 naive and CD4 memory were each given three plates, CD8 naive was given two plates, and CD8 memory was given one plate. To estimate repertoire size and how much clonotype sharing occurs between individuals, the study deeply sequenced the blood TCR repertoires of five healthy adults. To increase sequencing depth and limit assay-specific biases, TCR repertoire library preparation and sequencing were carried out by different laboratories using diverse techniques. Leukapheresis yielded between about 0.9 and 9.5 billion PBMCs per donor.

Overall study outcomes, separate from this receptor: When a few donors were compared, the shared fraction of clonotypes was 5% to 6.5% for naive CD4, around 3.6% for naive CD8, 2% to 2.5% for memory CD4, and approximately 0.4% for memory CD8. Even with the large sequencing depth, rarefaction of the sorted-subset datasets indicated that sequencing was incomplete. Sampling was restricted to blood, and TCR repertoires in tissues likely differ from the TCR repertoires found in blood. Compared with non-shared clonotypes, the clonotypes found in all four sorted-subset donors had higher generation probabilities. Naive subsets generally had larger estimated clonotype richness than memory subsets. Because the study included only a small number of donors, the genetic and exposure-history diversity represented was limited. Based on pairwise subsampling, the degree of clonotype sharing among donors was expected to be affected by sequencing depth.

Using the deep immunoSEQ assay, multiplex PCR amplified TCR CDR3 regions from genomic DNA. For each cell subset, the extracted genomic DNA was distributed evenly across all wells of several immunoSEQ 96-well plates, and each plate served as one replicate. Each replicate PCR for sorted subsets received about 210 ng genomic DNA, equal to tens of thousands of T cell genomes. Purified libraries were quantified with a Qubit 3.0 fluorometer, sized on a Bioanalyzer 2100, and re-quantified with the KAPA Library Quantification kit. A separate single-read 150-cycle Illumina NextSeq 550 flow cell was used to sequence each immunoSEQ 96-well plate. Under the source paper's analysis protocol: The immunoSEQ output contained only junctional sequences without quality scores, so filtering could not match that applied to full-length reads. To assign V/J genes and CDR3, sequences were annotated using PyIR, a Python wrapper for IgBLAST v1.9, with IMGT germline references. Any read was removed if the V/J assignment was weak (E-value above 1e-6), the CDR3 was missing, or the read contained stop codons, out-of-frame junctions, or ambiguous translated residues. V3J clonotypes were defined as sequences sharing the same inferred V gene, J gene, and CDR3 amino acid sequence. Percentage overlap between repertoires was calculated by dividing the number of shared unique clonotypes by the size of the smaller repertoire. Richness of each repertoire was evaluated using RTK rarefaction, the Chao1 estimator, and Recon v2.1 estimates of unobserved clonotypes. Generation probabilities for all TCRbeta clonotypes obtained by the gDNA method from several donors were computed using OLGA. TCRdb holds this immuneACCESS table with in-frame rearrangements only. Some clones are missing; in checked studies, unresolved V genes explain under half, and the rest has no known cause. V, J and clone size were drawn from that table, and D and trimming were deduced from the DNA. The sample records roughly 2 million clones, about 95% of which are singletons. The leading ten clones occupy 0.9% to 1.4% of the sample.

CD8 naive samples consisted of CD45RO-negative cells that were positively selected for CCR7, yielding a CD45RA+CCR7+ population without TemRA cells. Healthy HIV-negative adults with no recently reported acute infections or vaccinations were included as donors. Every donor was a Caucasian adult residing in Nashville, Tennessee, USA. After blood collection by leukapheresis, PBMCs were isolated using Ficoll-Histopaque density gradient centrifugation and then cryopreserved in the vapor phase of liquid nitrogen. Analytical flow cytometry was used to check the purity and quantity of each magnetically sorted T cell population. Each sorted fraction had its genomic DNA isolated and then quantified by UV absorbance on a Nanodrop 2000c. To note about this clone: Its antigen specificity is not known. The record has no base qualities; no much larger clone is one base away.

This clonotype was sampled from a young man in good health. Sample: naive CD8+ T cells sorted from blood. The intended sense of this specimen's cell subset or site label: CD45RA+CCR7+.

The CDR3 here reads CASSFMTGELFF. The nucleotide sequence is given as TGTGCCAGCAGCTTTATGACCGGGGAGCTGTTTTTT. The V gene is TRBV7-9 and the J gene is TRBJ2-2, with the D gene too uncertain to name. The germline V gene (reference sequence) supplies CDR1 SEHNR and CDR2 FQNEAQ. From the cysteine through the phenylalanine, the CDR3 covers 12 amino acids. Left in the record is the CDR3 DNA by itself, 36 bases read in frame from the first base. The germline ends are 4 bases apart after V is trimmed by 3 bases and J by 5 bases.